The sample holds a few counts of the clone carrying this TCR beta chain. The CDR3 runs 15 residues. In germline, CDR1 is ENHRY, CDR2 SYGVKD. V shed 0 bases and J shed 10 bases, with 15 bases lying between them. This sample stems from a study of blood T cells in healthy people across ages. Healthy individuals of Caucasian origin from Russia, aged roughly 6 to 95, served as donors. Each sample yielded at least 6 million isolated PBMCs. Sample-barcoded 5' priming and a J-beta primer mix drove a second PCR of roughly 6 to 12 cycles. MiXCR, applied by TCRdb to the 5' RACE reads, yields one record per CDR3 protein. In the table there are some 730,000 distinct CDR3 sequences, about a fifth of which are singletons.

The sequencing input was blood. The chain couples TRBV10-3 to TRBJ1-4; D perhaps matches TRBD1 (5 bases). This TCR was recovered from a man between 65 and 85 years old in good health. CDR3 amino acids: CAISESGRKGGKLFF. DNA for the CDR3: TGTGCCATCAGTGAGTCGGGACGGAAAGGTGGAAAACTGTTTTTT.